This T cell receptor beta chain originates from a study of T cells in Graves' hyperthyroidism and ophthalmopathy. Researchers took RNA transcripts and amplified the TCR beta CDR3 regions from them. The TCR CDR3 first-round RT-PCR relied on the HTBI primer set. Using its own MiXCR run on the multiplex PCR reads, TCRdb lists one record per CDR3 protein. The sample lists about 550,000 distinct CDR3 sequences, roughly 20% occurring once. The CDR3 consists of 17 residues. V shed 3 bases and J 0 bases; nucleotides not matched to a gene: 8. Germline V CDR1 and CDR2: LNHDA, SQIVND (reference sequence). This clonotype was seen ten or more times.

This sequence originates from a man younger than 30 with Graves' hyperthyroidism. Sequencing input: blood. The chain joins TRBV19 to TRBJ1-5; 7 bases map to TRBD1. This chain's CDR3 is CASSMVARGDSNQPQHF. The CDR3 DNA reads as TGTGCCAGTAGTATGGTTGCCAGGGGGGATAGCAATCAGCCCCAGCATTTT.